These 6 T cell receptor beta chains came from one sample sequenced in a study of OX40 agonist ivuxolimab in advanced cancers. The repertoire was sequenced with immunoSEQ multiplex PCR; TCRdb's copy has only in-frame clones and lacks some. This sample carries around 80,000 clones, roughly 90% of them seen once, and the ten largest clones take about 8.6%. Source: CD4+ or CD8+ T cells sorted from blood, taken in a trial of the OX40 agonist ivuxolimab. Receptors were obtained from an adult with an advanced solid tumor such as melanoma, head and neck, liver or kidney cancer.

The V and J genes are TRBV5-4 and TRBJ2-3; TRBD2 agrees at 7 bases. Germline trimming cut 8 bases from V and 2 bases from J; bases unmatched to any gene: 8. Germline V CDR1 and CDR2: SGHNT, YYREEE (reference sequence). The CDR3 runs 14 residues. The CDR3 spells CASNPGLPTDTQYF. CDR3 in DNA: TGTGCCAGTAACCCGGGACTACCCACAGATACGCAGTATTTT.

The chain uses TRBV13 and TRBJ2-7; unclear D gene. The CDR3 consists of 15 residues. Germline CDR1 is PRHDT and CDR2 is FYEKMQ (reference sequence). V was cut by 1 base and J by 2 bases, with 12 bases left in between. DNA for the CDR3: TGTGCCAGCAGCTTAGAGCTCTCACCCACCTACGAGCAGTACTTC. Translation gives CASSLELSPTYEQYF.

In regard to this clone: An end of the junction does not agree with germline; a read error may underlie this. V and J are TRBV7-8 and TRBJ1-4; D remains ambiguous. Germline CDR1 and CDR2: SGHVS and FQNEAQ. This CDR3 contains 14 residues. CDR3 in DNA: TGTGCCAGCACCTTAACGGGAGAGGATGAAAAACTGTTTTTT. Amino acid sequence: CASTLTGEDEKLFF.

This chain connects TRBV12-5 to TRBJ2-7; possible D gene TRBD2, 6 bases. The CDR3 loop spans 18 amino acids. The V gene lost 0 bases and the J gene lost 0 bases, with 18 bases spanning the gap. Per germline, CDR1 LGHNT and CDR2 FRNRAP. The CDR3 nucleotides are TGTGCTAGTGGTTTGGTACTAGGAGGGCAATGGGGCTCCTACGAGCAGTACTTC. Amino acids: CASGLVLGGQWGSYEQYF.

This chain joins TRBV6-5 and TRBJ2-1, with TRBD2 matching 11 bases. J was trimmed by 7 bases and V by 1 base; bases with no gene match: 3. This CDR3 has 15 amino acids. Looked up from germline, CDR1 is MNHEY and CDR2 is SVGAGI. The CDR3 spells CASSYYTSGGNEQFF. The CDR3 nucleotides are TGTGCCAGCAGTTACTACACTAGCGGGGGTAATGAGCAGTTCTTC.

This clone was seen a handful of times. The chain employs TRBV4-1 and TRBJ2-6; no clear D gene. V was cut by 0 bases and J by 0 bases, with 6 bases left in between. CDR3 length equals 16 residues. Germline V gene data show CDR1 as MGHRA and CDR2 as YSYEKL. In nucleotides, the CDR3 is TGCGCCAGCAGCCAAGATCAAGGCTCTGGGGCCAACGTCCTGACTTTC. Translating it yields CASSQDQGSGANVLTF.